This TCR beta chain was sequenced during a study of blood T cells in healthy people across ages. Study-level findings and limits: Researchers judged that diversity estimates from one million T cells fell short of true values. Unsorted PBMCs blocked a conclusive comparison of naive and antigen-experienced cells.

Primed by a sample-barcoded 5' primer and a J-beta primer mix, a second PCR proceeded for roughly 6 to 12 cycles. Sequencing of every sample gave 2.5 million or more CDR3-containing paired-end reads. TCRdb passed the 5' RACE reads through MiXCR, listing each CDR3 protein once. The sample yields approximately 680,000 distinct CDR3 sequences, about a third seen once. Germline lookup yields CDR1 SGHNT and CDR2 YENEEA. The CDR3 runs to 16 residues. V was clipped by 2 bases and J by 4 bases, with 17 bases between them. Concerning this clonotype: The target antigen is unknown.

The TCR originated in a woman aged 80 or over in good health. The sample taken for sequencing was blood. The chain couples TRBV11-3 to TRBJ1-1; D gene unclear. CDR3 sequence: CASSLCAGPRCTEAFF. DNA for the CDR3: TGTGCCAGCAGCTTATGTGCCGGGCCGCGTTGCACTGAAGCTTTCTTT.